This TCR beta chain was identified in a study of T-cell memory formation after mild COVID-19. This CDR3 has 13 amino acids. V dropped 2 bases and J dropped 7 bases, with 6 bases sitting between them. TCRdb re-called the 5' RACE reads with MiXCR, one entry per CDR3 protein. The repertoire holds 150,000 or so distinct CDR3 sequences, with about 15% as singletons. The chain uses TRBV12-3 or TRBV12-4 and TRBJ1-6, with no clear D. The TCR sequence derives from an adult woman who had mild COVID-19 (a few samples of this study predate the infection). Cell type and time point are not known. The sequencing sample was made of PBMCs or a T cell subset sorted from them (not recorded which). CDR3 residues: CASSLTENSPLHF. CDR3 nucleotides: TGTGCCAGCAGTTTAACAGAAAATTCACCCCTCCACTTT.